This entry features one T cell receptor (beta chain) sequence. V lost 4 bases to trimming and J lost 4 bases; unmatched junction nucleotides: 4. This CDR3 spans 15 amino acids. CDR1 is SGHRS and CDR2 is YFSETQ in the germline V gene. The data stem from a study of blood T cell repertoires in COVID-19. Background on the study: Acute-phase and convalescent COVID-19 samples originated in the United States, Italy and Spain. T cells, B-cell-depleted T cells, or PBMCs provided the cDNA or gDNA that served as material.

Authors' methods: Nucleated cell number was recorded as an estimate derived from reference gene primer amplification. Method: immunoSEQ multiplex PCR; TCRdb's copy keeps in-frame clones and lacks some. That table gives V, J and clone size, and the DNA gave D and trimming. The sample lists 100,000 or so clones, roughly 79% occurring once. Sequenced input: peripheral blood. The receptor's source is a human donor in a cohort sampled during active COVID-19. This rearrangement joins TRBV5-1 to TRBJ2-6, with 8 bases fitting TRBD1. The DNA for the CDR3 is TGCGCCAGCAGCGTCCAGGGGGCCGGGGCCAACGTCCTGACTTTC. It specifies CASSVQGAGANVLTF.